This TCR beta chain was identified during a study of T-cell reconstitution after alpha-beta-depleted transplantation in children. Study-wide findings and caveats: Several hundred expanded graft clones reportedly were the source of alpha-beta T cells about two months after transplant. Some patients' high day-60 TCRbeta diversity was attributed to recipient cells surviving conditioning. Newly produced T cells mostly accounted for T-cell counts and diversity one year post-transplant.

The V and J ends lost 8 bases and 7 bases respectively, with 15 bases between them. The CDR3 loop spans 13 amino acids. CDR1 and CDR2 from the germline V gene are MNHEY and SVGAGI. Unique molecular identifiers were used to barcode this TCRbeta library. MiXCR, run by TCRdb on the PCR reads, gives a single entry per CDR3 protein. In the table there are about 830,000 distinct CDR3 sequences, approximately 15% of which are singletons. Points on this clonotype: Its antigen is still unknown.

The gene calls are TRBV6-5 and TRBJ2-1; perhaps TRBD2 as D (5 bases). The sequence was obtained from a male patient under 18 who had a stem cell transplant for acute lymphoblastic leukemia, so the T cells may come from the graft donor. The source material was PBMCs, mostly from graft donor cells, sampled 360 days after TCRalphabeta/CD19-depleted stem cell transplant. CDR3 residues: CASHPFSGNEQFF. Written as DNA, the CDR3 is TGTGCCAGCCACCCCTTTTCGGGGAATGAGCAGTTCTTC.